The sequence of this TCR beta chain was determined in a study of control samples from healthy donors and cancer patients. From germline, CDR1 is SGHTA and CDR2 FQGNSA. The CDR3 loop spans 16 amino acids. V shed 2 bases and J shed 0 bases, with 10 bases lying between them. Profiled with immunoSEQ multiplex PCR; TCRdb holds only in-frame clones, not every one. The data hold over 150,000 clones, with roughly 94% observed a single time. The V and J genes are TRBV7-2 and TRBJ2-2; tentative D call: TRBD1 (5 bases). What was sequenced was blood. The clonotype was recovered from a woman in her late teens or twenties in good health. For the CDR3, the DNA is TGTGCCAGCAGCTTAAGGGGTAACACGAACACCGGGGAGCTGTTTTTT. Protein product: CASSLRGNTNTGELFF. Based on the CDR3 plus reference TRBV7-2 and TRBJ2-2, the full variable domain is GAGVSQSPSNKVTEKGKDVELRCDPISGHTALYWYRQSLGQGLEFLIYFQGNSAPDKSGLPSDRFSAERTGGSVSTLTIQRTQQEDSAVYLCASSLRGNTNTGELFFGEGSRLTVL.